This TCR beta chain was sequenced for a study of blood T cells in healthy people across ages. Study-wide results and limits: Those diversity estimates obtained from one million T cells were thought to be underestimates. Naive T cell percentage by flow cytometry tracked strongly with beta diversity.

Total RNA extraction produced at least 5.5 micrograms (per sample) for the study. Per germline, CDR1 SQVTM and CDR2 ANQGSEA. The CDR3 is 16 residues long. Between the trimmed V and J ends, which lost 7 bases and 0 bases, there was a span of 20 bases. Primers used in a second PCR of roughly 7 to 11 cycles were a sample-barcoded 5' primer and a J-beta primer mix. Carrying 12 random nucleotides, a template-switch adaptor labeled each individual cDNA molecule. TCRdb independently ran MiXCR on the 5' RACE reads; one entry per CDR3 protein. Among 1.2 million to 1.5 million distinct CDR3 sequences, 42% were seen once, and the ten largest hold 7.9%. With respect to this clonotype: Its cognate antigen is unknown.

What was sequenced was blood. The source is a woman aged 18-29 years in good health. The gene calls are TRBV29-1 and TRBJ2-3; possibly TRBD2 for D (5 bases). This CDR3 reads CSAPPGSPFSTDTQYF. The DNA for the CDR3 is TGCAGCGCCCCCCCGGGATCACCTTTTAGCACAGATACGCAGTATTTT.